The 3 T cell receptor beta chains given below trace back to one sample, sequenced in a study of shared clonotypes between healthy human individuals. TCRdb's copy holds only in-frame clones and misses some; the assay was immunoSEQ multiplex PCR. The data contain 980,000 or so clones, around three quarters of them singletons. Sequencing was carried out using memory CD4+ T cells sorted from blood. Subset in this sample: CD45RA-negative fraction. Receptors were obtained from a young man in good health.

This chain links TRBV4-3 with TRBJ1-2, with D tentatively TRBD1 (5 bases). The CDR3 sequence is 14 residues long. The V and J ends lost 1 base and 4 bases respectively, with 10 bases between them. The germline CDR1 and CDR2 sequences are LGHNA and YSLEER. CDR3 DNA sequence: TGCGCCAGCAGCCAAGGCCAGGGAGGCTATGGCTACACCTTC. It is translated as CASSQGQGGYGYTF.

This rearrangement joins TRBV9 to TRBJ2-7; 8 nucleotides agree with TRBD1. Trimming took 3 bases from V and 2 from J; bases not matched to a gene: 16. The CDR3 consists of 18 residues. Germline V lookup: CDR1 SGDLS, CDR2 YYNGEE. The CDR3 DNA follows: TGTGCCAGCAGCGGACCCCTCCGCGCCGGACAGGGAGCCTACGAGCAGTACTTC. Encoded protein: CASSGPLRAGQGAYEQYF.

The chain employs TRBV18 and TRBJ1-1; D gene ambiguous. CDR3 length: 13 amino acids. Germline values: CDR1 KGHSH, CDR2 LQKENI. V dropped 3 bases and J dropped 2 bases, with 7 bases sitting between them. The CDR3 DNA sequence: TGTGCCAGCTCACCCTCGATAAACACTGAAGCTTTCTTT. Its protein product is CASSPSINTEAFF.